Listed below are T cell receptor beta chains from one sample, sequenced in a study of CD8 T cells in ankylosing spondylitis. TCRdb analysed the 5' RACE reads with MiXCR anew, one entry per CDR3 protein. This sample has some 220,000 distinct CDR3 sequences; more than 5.5% occur once, and the top ten carry approximately 15%. Source material: blood, either unsorted or a sorted T cell fraction (not recorded which). The receptors shown here come from a male donor with ankylosing spondylitis. The CDR3 runs from the conserved cysteine through the conserved F or W. Each record gives: J gene, clone size, V gene, D gene, CDR3 DNA, CDR3 protein. D genes are given only for firm matches. Where a row states a size, it is once, few, many or the class of an expanded clone; other rows omit it.

TRBJ1-1	.	TRBV20-1	.	TGCAGTGCTAGAGGACCGAAGGGGGGATGGAACACTGAAGCTTTCTTT	CSARGPKGGWNTEAFF
TRBJ1-1	many	TRBV7-2	.	TGTGCCAGCAGCTTAGGGGGGAGTTTCCTGAACACTGAAGCTTTCTTT	CASSLGGSFLNTEAFF
TRBJ1-1	.	TRBV27	.	TGTGCCAGCAGTTTAAAACTTCCGAACACTGAAGCTTTCTTT	CASSLKLPNTEAFF
TRBJ2-1	.	TRBV7-6	.	TGTGCCAGCAGCTCCCCGAAAAGGGGGTTCAATGAGCAGTTCTTC	CASSSPKRGFNEQFF
TRBJ2-7	many	TRBV5-1	TRBD1	TGCGCCAGCAGCCTAAGGACAGGAGCGGATAGTACCTACGAGCAGTACTTC	CASSLRTGADSTYEQYF
TRBJ1-1	many	TRBV10-3	.	TGTGCCACCGACCAAGGACAGGAAGCTTTCTTT	CATDQGQEAFF
TRBJ1-1	.	TRBV29-1	TRBD1	TGCAGCGTTGTGCGGGCAGACAGGGTTGGAACTGAAGCTTTCTTT	CSVVRADRVGTEAFF
TRBJ2-5	few	TRBV5-1	.	TGCGCCAGCAGCCAGACTATTTCTGTGACCCAGTACTTC	CASSQTISVTQYF
TRBJ2-7	many	TRBV10-3	.	TGTGCCATCAGTGCTAAGGGTAGCTCCTACGAGCAGTACTTC	CAISAKGSSYEQYF
TRBJ2-1	many	TRBV24-1	TRBD1	TGTGCCACCAGGCCTACACAGGGGAACCCCTACAATGAGCAGTTCTTC	CATRPTQGNPYNEQFF